One and the same sample provided the 20 T cell receptor beta chains below, sequenced in a study of cytomegalovirus exposure and HLA in healthy donors. It was with 60 Vbeta and 13 Jbeta primers that the PCR ran. Sequencing was performed with immunoSEQ multiplex PCR; in TCRdb, only in-frame clones are kept and a portion is missing. The sample comprises about 89,000 clones, more than 65% of which are singletons, and approximately 3% rests with the top ten. Sequencing was performed on PBMCs. These receptors came from a young man in good health and CMV-seronegative.

The CDR3 loop reads CASSVGRETEAFF. In nucleotides, the CDR3 is TGTGCCAGCAGTGTAGGGAGGGAAACTGAAGCTTTCTTT. The chain has TRBV6-1 and TRBJ1-1; D remains unclear. CDR1 MNHNS and CDR2 SASEGT come from the germline V gene. The CDR3 runs to 13 residues. The germline V and J ends were trimmed by 4 bases and 5 bases, with 11 bases remaining between them.

The chain combines TRBV2 with TRBJ1-1; D is ambiguous. The CDR3 loop spans 13 amino acids. Germline V gene sequence: CDR1 SNHLY, CDR2 FYNNEI. V was pared by 6 bases and J by 0 bases, with 8 bases between. The CDR3 loop reads CASRENMNTEAFF. Here the CDR3 DNA reads TGTGCCAGCAGGGAAAACATGAACACTGAAGCTTTCTTT.

This clone has a count of ten or more. This chain connects TRBV7-3 to TRBJ2-1, with D uncertain. Trimming took 6 bases from V and 6 from J, leaving 15 bases between them. The CDR3 length is 14 residues. The germline gives CDR1 SGHTA, CDR2 FQGTGA. The CDR3 DNA sequence: TGTGCCAGCAGAACAGACCTAAAAGCCAATGAGCAGTTCTTC. Translating gives CASRTDLKANEQFF.

The chain employs TRBV7-2 and TRBJ1-3; 7 bases are shared with TRBD1. The germline V gene encodes CDR1 SGHTA and CDR2 FQGNSA. The V gene end was trimmed by 1 base and the J gene end by 4 bases; junction bases not matched to a gene: 4. The CDR3 totals 15 residues. CDR3 sequence (DNA): TGTGCCAGCAGCTTAGATGGGACAGTGGGAAACACCATATATTTT. Its translation: CASSLDGTVGNTIYF.

The CDR3 reads CSVRYRGDPYEQYF. CDR3 DNA sequence: TGCAGCGTTCGATACAGGGGAGATCCCTACGAGCAGTACTTC. The chain combines TRBV29-1 with TRBJ2-7, with 7 positions matching TRBD1. The CDR3 has 14 amino acids. Germline CDR1 is SQVTM and CDR2 is ANQGSEA. V lost 5 bases to trimming and J lost 2 bases; unmatched junction nucleotides: 9.

The chain joins TRBV4-2 to TRBJ1-6; D uncertain. CDR1 LGHNA and CDR2 YNFKEQ come from the germline V gene. V lost 0 bases to trimming and J lost 7 bases, with 13 bases between them. The CDR3 totals 16 residues. The DNA of the CDR3 is TGTGCCAGCAGCCAAGATCGGTTACTCGTCAATTCACCCCTCCACTTT. Translating gives CASSQDRLLVNSPLHF.

V and J are TRBV4-1 and TRBJ2-7; D not certain. V shed 0 bases and J shed 4 bases, with 16 bases lying between them. The CDR3 contains 16 residues. CDR1 and CDR2 from the germline V gene are MGHRA and YSYEKL. CDR3 protein: CASSQDETRSPYEQYF. The CDR3, as DNA: TGCGCCAGCAGCCAAGATGAGACAAGAAGCCCATACGAGCAGTACTTC.

The chain has TRBV27 and TRBJ1-1; TRBD1 aligns across 7 bases. The V and J ends lost 2 bases and 5 bases, in that order; junction bases with no gene match: 5. This CDR3 region has 14 residues. Germline lookup yields CDR1 MNHEY and CDR2 SMNVEV (reference sequence). This CDR3 is CASSLLRGQTEAFF. CDR3 nucleotide sequence: TGTGCCAGCAGTTTACTGAGGGGGCAAACTGAAGCTTTCTTT.

The chain couples TRBV6-5 to TRBJ1-1; D remains unclear. The CDR3 length is 14 residues. V shed 2 bases and J shed 2 bases, with 9 bases lying between them. CDR1 is MNHEY, CDR2 SVGAGI, per germline. This CDR3 reads CASSYSGSNTEAFF. The CDR3 DNA reads TGTGCCAGCAGTTACAGTGGGAGTAACACTGAAGCTTTCTTT.

This CDR3 reads CDRQRRKSSYEQYF. For the CDR3, the DNA is TGTGACCGACAGCGTAGGAAAAGCTCCTACGAGCAGTACTTC. The chain is built from TRBV11-2 and TRBJ2-7, with D maybe TRBD1 (5 bases). Germline V gene data show CDR1 as SGHAT and CDR2 as FQNNGV. This CDR3 contains 14 residues.

The V gene is TRBV7-2, the J gene TRBJ1-1; tentatively, D is TRBD1 (5 bases). Germline V CDR1 and CDR2: SGHTA, FQGNSA. V lost 7 bases, J lost 1 base, and 13 bases lay in between. The CDR3 runs to 14 residues. The CDR3 region is CASTGDFWNTEAFF. The CDR3 region has the DNA TGTGCCAGCACCGGGGACTTTTGGAACACTGAAGCTTTCTTT.

This chain connects TRBV11-3 to TRBJ2-3; unclear D gene. This CDR3 is built from 12 residues. CDR1 SGHNT and CDR2 YENEEA come from the germline V gene. V shed 5 bases and J shed 0 bases, with 3 bases lying between them. Here the CDR3 reads CASSHSTDTQYF. The DNA for the CDR3 is TGTGCCAGCAGCCATAGCACAGATACGCAGTATTTT.

The V call is TRBV7-2, the J call TRBJ2-2; D uncertain. The CDR3 consists of 13 residues. Germline CDR1 and CDR2: SGHTA and FQGNSA. Trimming cost V 1 base and J 7 bases, with 7 bases left between them. For the CDR3, the DNA is TGTGCCAGCAGCTTAGGTTCCAACGGGGAGCTGTTTTTT. It is translated as CASSLGSNGELFF.

This clone was observed once. The chain is built from TRBV6-1 and TRBJ1-5; 8 nucleotides line up with TRBD1. Unmatched junction bases numbered 5, after V lost 4 bases and J lost 6 bases. There are 14 residues in the CDR3. Germline-derived CDR1 and CDR2 are MNHNS and SASEGT. The CDR3 coding sequence is TGTGCCAGCAGTGCGACAGGGGAAAGTCAGCCCCAGCATTTT. It specifies CASSATGESQPQHF.

The V call is TRBV27, the J call TRBJ2-7, with 8 bases identical to TRBD1. The CDR3 consists of 16 residues. V shed 0 bases, J shed 1 base, and the junction held 5 bases outside the gene matches. In germline, CDR1 is MNHEY, CDR2 SMNVEV (reference sequence). The CDR3 reads CASSLSTGVKSYEQYF. CDR3 sequence (DNA): TGTGCCAGCAGTTTATCGACAGGGGTCAAATCCTACGAGCAGTACTTC.

This clone was counted between two and nine times. CDR3 sequence (DNA): TGTGCCAGCTCAGTTAATCCCTACGAGCAGTACTTC. Amino acid sequence: CASSVNPYEQYF. The J gene is TRBJ2-7, the V gene TRBV19, with no clear D. The length of the CDR3 is 12 residues. V was cut by 9 bases and J by 2 bases, with 11 bases left in between. Germline V gives CDR1 LNHDA, CDR2 SQIVND (reference sequence).

The chain uses TRBV6-5 and TRBJ1-2, with 8 positions matching TRBD1. Germline CDR1 and CDR2: MNHEY and SVGAGI. The V segment lost 11 bases and the J segment 0 bases; nucleotides outside the gene matches: 2. CDR3 length: 12 residues. Here the CDR3 DNA reads TGTGCCGTACAGGGGGCTAACTATGGCTACACCTTC. Encoded protein: CAVQGANYGYTF.

This clone was picked up one time. This chain joins TRBV28 and TRBJ2-6; tentatively, D is TRBD1 (5 bases). V was cut by 5 bases and J by 1 base, with 21 bases left in between. From germline, CDR1 is MDHEN and CDR2 SYDVKM. The CDR3 is made up of 19 amino acids. CDR3: CASSAPPGSGQSGANVLTF. The CDR3 DNA reads as TGTGCCAGCAGTGCCCCACCAGGGTCAGGCCAATCTGGGGCCAACGTCCTGACTTTC.

This chain connects TRBV6-1 to TRBJ2-5; 7 bases match TRBD2. This CDR3 comprises 12 residues. The J segment lost 2 bases and the V segment lost 7 bases, leaving 1 base of the junction unmatched. In germline, CDR1 is MNHNS, CDR2 SASEGT. The CDR3 spells CASTAGQETQYF. CDR3 in DNA: TGTGCCAGCACAGCGGGGCAAGAGACCCAGTACTTC.

In this sample, this clone turned up once. This chain connects TRBV5-4 to TRBJ1-4; the D gene is possibly TRBD1 (5 bases). The CDR3 loop spans 16 amino acids. V was cut by 0 bases and J by 1 base, with 10 bases left in between. Germline V gene sequence: CDR1 SGHNT, CDR2 YYREEE (reference sequence). CDR3 nucleotide sequence: TGTGCCAGCAGCTTGGCAAGGGGCGGAACTAATGAAAAACTGTTTTTT. Translated, it gives CASSLARGGTNEKLFF.